Following are 11 T cell receptor beta chains from one sample sequenced in a study of blood T cell repertoires in COVID-19 (TCRdb year 2020). Receptor libraries were prepared by the immunoSEQ multiplex PCR assay. TCRdb limited this immuneACCESS table to in-frame rearrangements with V and J called. A share of clones is missing; checked studies link under half to unresolved V genes, and the rest is unexplained. The sample records approximately 280,000 clones, 70% to 90% of which are singletons. The biggest ten clones account for approximately 2.2% of the sample. Material for sequencing was peripheral blood. The receptors come from a woman in her twenties or thirties who had recovered from COVID-19.

The rearrangement links TRBV11-2 to TRBJ1-5, with 9 bases fitting TRBD1. V lost 1 base, J lost 6 bases, and 13 bases stayed unmatched. The CDR3 is 18 residues long. Germline CDR1 and CDR2: SGHAT and FQNNGV. The CDR3 nucleotides are TGTGCCAGCAGCTTAGTAGGGGTACAGGGGGCGCAGCTTCAGCCCCAGCATTTT. Translation gives CASSLVGVQGAQLQPQHF.

The V gene is TRBV23-1, the J gene TRBJ1-5, with D possibly TRBD1 on 6 matching bases. TRBV23-1 is known as an ORF, though its function is uncertain. The CDR3 is 17 residues long. Deletions cut 8 bases from V and 0 bases from J, with 20 bases between. The CDR3 nucleotides are TGCGCCAGCCGCGGGCAGGGGTCTCCTCTTAGCAATCAGCCCCAGCATTTT. As protein: CASRGQGSPLSNQPQHF.

This clone was detected once. The chain combines TRBV7-2 with TRBJ1-2, with 9 bases lining up with TRBD1. The ends lost 2 bases at V and 8 bases at J; junction bases unmatched: 6. The CDR3 runs 14 residues. Germline V gives CDR1 SGHTA, CDR2 FQGNSA. Here the CDR3 DNA reads TGTGCCAGCAGCTTACGGCGGACAGGGGTCGGCTACACCTTC. Translation: CASSLRRTGVGYTF.

This chain links TRBV15 with TRBJ2-5; D unresolved. CDR1 and CDR2 (germline): LNHNV, YYDKDF (reference sequence). The V gene lost 0 bases and the J gene lost 2 bases, with 4 bases spanning the gap. CDR3 size: 13 residues. In nucleotides, the CDR3 is TGTGCCACCAGCAGAGAACAGCAAGAGACCCAGTACTTC. Encoded protein: CATSREQQETQYF.

The genes are TRBV7-9 and TRBJ1-1, with D unclear. This CDR3 region has 14 residues. The V end was cut by 5 bases, the J end by 10 bases, with 20 bases between. The germline CDR1 and CDR2 sequences are SEHNR and FQNEAQ (reference sequence). CDR3 sequence: CASSPTLGVEAAFF. DNA for the CDR3: TGTGCCAGCAGCCCCACCCTCGGGGTTGAAGCAGCTTTCTTT.

The chain combines TRBV28 with TRBJ1-2, with 7 bases lining up with TRBD1. Germline lookup yields CDR1 MDHEN and CDR2 SYDVKM. This CDR3 region has 15 residues. With 5 bases clipped from V and 7 bases from J, the junction kept 13 bases outside the gene matches. The CDR3: CASSGMPGGNPGYTF. CDR3 nucleotides: TGTGCCAGCAGTGGAATGCCAGGGGGGAATCCTGGCTACACCTTC.

This chain joins TRBV6-6 and TRBJ2-3; TRBD2 is a possible D gene (7 bases). V lost 5 bases and J 5 bases, leaving 17 bases between the germline ends. The CDR3 spans 15 residues. CDR1 is MNHNY and CDR2 is SVGAGI in the germline V gene (reference sequence). This CDR3 is CASSHLRGAGDTQYF. The CDR3 nucleotides are TGTGCCAGCAGTCACCTCCGGGGGGCGGGAGATACGCAGTATTTT.

This clone was seen a few times. The chain links TRBV3-1 (or the pseudogene TRBV3-2) to TRBJ2-7, with D possibly matching TRBD2 (5 bases). The CDR3 is 15 residues long. Trimming shortened V by 1 base and J by 4 bases, and 14 bases separated the two germline ends. Germline CDR1 and CDR2: LGHDT and YNNKEL (reference sequence). This chain's CDR3 is CASSQGSPGYYEQYF. The CDR3 DNA follows: TGTGCCAGCAGCCAAGGGTCGCCGGGGTATTACGAGCAGTACTTC.

The V call is TRBV12-5, the J call TRBJ2-7, with D hard to call. The germline gives CDR1 LGHNT, CDR2 FRNRAP. The CDR3 is 12 residues long. V was shortened by 3 bases and J by 2 bases, with 5 bases between the two germline ends. Written as DNA, the CDR3 is TGTGCTAGTGGTTTTGGCACCTACGAGCAGTACTTC. It yields the protein CASGFGTYEQYF.

The V gene is TRBV9, the J gene TRBJ1-4, with 7 bases matching TRBD1. The germline V gene encodes CDR1 SGDLS and CDR2 YYNGEE. This CDR3 region has 15 residues. V dropped 4 bases and J dropped 4; count of bases not matched to a gene: 7. CDR3 loop: CASSPVGTDNEKLFF. Here the CDR3 DNA reads TGTGCCAGCAGCCCGGTGGGGACAGATAATGAAAAACTGTTTTTT. The full variable domain, its missing parts supplied by reference TRBV9 and TRBJ1-4, is DSGVTQTPKHLITATGQRVTLRCSPRSGDLSVYWYQQSLDQGLQFLIQYYNGEERAKGNILERFSAQQFPDLHSELNLSSLELGDSALYFCASSPVGTDNEKLFFGSGTQLSVL.

The CDR3 region has the DNA TGTGCCAGCAGCCGGGACAGTAACTATGGCTACACCTTC. It specifies CASSRDSNYGYTF. This sequence joins TRBV27 and TRBJ1-2; 7 positions match TRBD1. CDR3 length equals 13 residues. Trimming took 6 bases from V and 1 from J; bases not matched to a gene: 2. The germline gives CDR1 MNHEY, CDR2 SMNVEV (reference sequence).